Listed here are 29 T cell receptor beta chains from one sample, sequenced in a study of shared clonotypes between healthy human individuals. CD45RO negativity and positive selection for CCR7 defined naive CD8 cells, a population that excluded terminally differentiated effector memory CD45RA+ cells. Clones were sequenced by immunoSEQ multiplex PCR, and TCRdb holds only the in-frame ones, with some missing. The table shows some 2,100,000 clones, with approximately 94% occurring only once. The sample taken for sequencing was naive CD8+ T cells from PBMCs. The source is a man aged 18 to 29 in good health. Some clones in this sample may be carry-over from other donors' samples.

On this clone: Other nucleotide sequences from this sample produce the same CDR3. The V gene is TRBV28, the J gene TRBJ2-7; the match to TRBD2 covers 8 bases. The V segment lost 2 bases and the J segment 1 base; nucleotides outside the gene matches: 1. CDR1 is MDHEN and CDR2 is SYDVKM in the germline V gene. The CDR3 is 14 residues long. CDR3 sequence reads: CASSLAGGSYEQYF. CDR3 sequence (DNA): TGTGCCAGCAGTTTAGCGGGAGGATCCTACGAGCAGTACTTC. The complete variable domain, with remaining parts taken from reference TRBV28 and TRBJ2-7, reads DVKVTQSSRYLVKRTGEKVFLECVQDMDHENMFWYRQDPGLGLRLIYFSYDVKMKEKGDIPEGYSVSREKKERFSLILESASTNQTSMYLCASSLAGGSYEQYFGPGTRLTVT.

V gene TRBV11-2 combines with J gene TRBJ2-7; 10 bases line up with TRBD2. After removal of 0 bases from V and 3 bases from J, the junction contained 5 bases not matched to a gene. Germline-derived CDR1 and CDR2 are SGHAT and FQNNGV. The CDR3 is 16 amino acids. The chain's CDR3 is CASSLDLSGRIYEQYF. CDR3 nucleotide sequence: TGTGCCAGCAGCTTAGACCTTAGCGGGAGGATCTACGAGCAGTACTTC. The complete variable domain, with remaining parts taken from reference TRBV11-2 and TRBJ2-7, reads EAGVAQSPRYKIIEKRQSVAFWCNPISGHATLYWYQQILGQGPKLLIQFQNNGVVDDSQLPKDRFSAERLKGVDSTLKIQPAKLEDSAVYLCASSLDLSGRIYEQYFGPGTRLTVT.

This clone occurred once. This chain connects TRBV30 to TRBJ2-7; D not certain. Trimming removed 2 bases at V and 12 bases at J, with 14 bases between. This CDR3 region has 11 residues. Looked up from germline, CDR1 is GTSNPN and CDR2 is SVGIG (reference sequence). CDR3 DNA sequence: TGTGCCTGGAGTCCTAGTTTGGATGTGTACTTC. This encodes CAWSPSLDVYF.

The count of this clone is one. The rearrangement links TRBV7-9 to TRBJ2-1; TRBD2 matches 11 bases. The J segment lost 7 bases and the V segment lost 5 bases, leaving 13 bases of the junction unmatched. Per germline, CDR1 SEHNR and CDR2 FQNEAQ (reference sequence). The CDR3 has 17 residues. CDR3 residues: CASSQEVTSGEGNEQFF. In nucleotides, the CDR3 is TGTGCCAGCAGCCAAGAGGTGACTAGCGGGGAGGGAAATGAGCAGTTCTTC.

V usage is TRBV7-8 and J usage is TRBJ1-1; D is unclear. Trimming cost V 5 bases and J 7 bases, with 11 bases left between them. In germline, CDR1 is SGHVS, CDR2 FQNEAQ. CDR3 length: 12 amino acids. The CDR3 sequence: CASSPPRGEAFF. The CDR3 nucleotides read TGTGCCAGCAGCCCTCCCCGGGGTGAAGCTTTCTTT.

The chain has TRBV9 and TRBJ2-1; tentatively, D is TRBD2 (5 bases). V was shortened by 3 bases and J by 7 bases, with 20 bases between the two germline ends. Germline CDR1 SGDLS, CDR2 YYNGEE. The CDR3 loop spans 16 amino acids. The CDR3 DNA reads TGTGCCAGCAGCGCGCCCCGAGGGAGTGGGTGGAATGAGCAGTTCTTC. Protein product: CASSAPRGSGWNEQFF.

The rearrangement uses TRBV5-6 and TRBJ1-1; 9 positions agree with TRBD1. The CDR3 contains 16 residues. Germline trimming cut 0 bases from V and 4 bases from J; bases unmatched to any gene: 7. The germline V gene has CDR1 SGHDT and CDR2 YYEEEE. The CDR3 is CASSLGPTGGITEAFF. The CDR3 DNA follows: TGTGCCAGCAGCTTGGGCCCGACAGGGGGTATCACTGAAGCTTTCTTT.

The chain couples TRBV6-1 to TRBJ1-2; D possibly corresponds to TRBD1 (5 bases). From germline, CDR1 is MNHNS and CDR2 SASEGT. This CDR3 has 14 amino acids. Trimming shortened V by 1 base and J by 5 bases, and 11 bases separated the two germline ends. The CDR3 bases are TGTGCCAGCAGTGAAGGTTCAGGGCCATATGGCTACACCTTC. Translation: CASSEGSGPYGYTF.

V is TRBV19 and J is TRBJ2-1; TRBD2 aligns across 7 bases. Per germline, CDR1 LNHDA and CDR2 SQIVND (reference sequence). This CDR3 is 17 amino acids long. The V and J ends lost 7 bases and 2 bases, in that order; junction bases with no gene match: 14. CDR3 bases: TGTGCCAGTAATCAAGGGATGACTAGCCCAGCCTACAATGAGCAGTTCTTC. As protein: CASNQGMTSPAYNEQFF.

J is TRBJ1-2 and V is TRBV9, with 7 positions matching TRBD1. V lost 0 bases to trimming and J lost 6 bases; unmatched junction nucleotides: 14. The CDR3 has 17 amino acids. Germline lookup yields CDR1 SGDLS and CDR2 YYNGEE. The CDR3 spells CASSVAGNVQGSDGYTF. CDR3 sequence (DNA): TGTGCCAGCAGCGTAGCTGGAAACGTACAGGGGAGCGATGGCTACACCTTC.

In the case of this clone: This same CDR3 is encoded by further DNA sequences in the sample. This chain joins TRBV5-1 and TRBJ2-7, with 8 bases fitting TRBD1. Germline loops: CDR1 SGHRS, CDR2 YFSETQ. Trimming at V came to 4 bases and at J to 2 bases, leaving 5 bases not matched to a gene. The CDR3 runs 14 residues. The CDR3 region has the DNA TGCGCCAGCAGCGCTGGACAGGGAGCCTACGAGCAGTACTTC. It codes for CASSAGQGAYEQYF. The variable domain in full, with the rest retrieved from reference TRBV5-1 and TRBJ2-7, is KAGVTQTPRYLIKTRGQQVTLSCSPISGHRSVSWYQQTPGQGLQFLFEYFSETQRNKGNFPGRFSGRQFSNSRSEMNVSTLELGDSALYLCASSAGQGAYEQYFGPGTRLTVT.

V gene TRBV9 combines with J gene TRBJ2-7, with a weak D call TRBD2 (6 bases). Germline V lookup: CDR1 SGDLS, CDR2 YYNGEE. This CDR3 is 17 amino acids long. With 4 bases removed from V and 1 base from J, the gap between germline ends came to 21 bases. The CDR3 DNA is TGTGCCAGCAGCCCCCCCGGGCGGGGTCCTCTTTCCTACGAGCAGTACTTC. This gives the protein CASSPPGRGPLSYEQYF.

The rearrangement links TRBV6-6 to TRBJ2-3, with D hard to call. In germline, CDR1 is MNHNY, CDR2 SVGAGI (reference sequence). The V gene lost 10 bases and the J gene lost 13 bases, with 18 bases spanning the gap. The CDR3 runs 11 residues. The CDR3 here is CATTRDFSKYF. DNA of the CDR3: TGTGCCACCACACGCGACTTCAGCAAGTATTTT.

Only a few counts were recorded for this clone. The gene calls are TRBV6-1 and TRBJ1-1, with D hard to call. The germline gives CDR1 MNHNS, CDR2 SASEGT. CDR3 length equals 14 residues. V was pared by 7 bases and J by 6 bases, with 18 bases between. In DNA form, the CDR3 reads TGTGCCAGCACTCATCGGGCGGGGAGGGCTGAAGCTTTCTTT. Translation gives CASTHRAGRAEAFF.

The rearrangement links TRBV7-9 to TRBJ1-1; 8 positions agree with TRBD1. The germline V gene encodes CDR1 SEHNR and CDR2 FQNEAQ (reference sequence). The CDR3 has 14 amino acids. The V gene end was trimmed by 5 bases and the J gene end by 11 bases; junction bases not matched to a gene: 13. The CDR3 DNA is TGTGCCAGCAGCCTTTCAGACAGGGGAGAGAATGCTTTCTTT. Its protein is CASSLSDRGENAFF.

The chain carries TRBV7-2 and TRBJ2-2, with TRBD1 identical over 7 bases. This CDR3 region has 17 residues. Germline V lookup: CDR1 SGHTA, CDR2 FQGNSA. J lost 6 bases, V lost 0 bases, and 10 bases had no gene match. CDR3 in DNA: TGTGCCAGCAGCTTAGCTCCAGGACAGGCCCTTTCCGGGGAGCTGTTTTTT. Its protein product is CASSLAPGQALSGELFF.

The gene calls are TRBV28 and TRBJ2-2; either TRBD1 or TRBD2 may fit D (5 bases each). This CDR3 region has 16 residues. V lost 5 bases to trimming and J lost 0 bases, with 13 bases between them. From germline, CDR1 is MDHEN and CDR2 SYDVKM. The chain's CDR3 is CASSLPGDANTGELFF. The CDR3 DNA is TGTGCCAGCAGTCTCCCCGGGGACGCGAACACCGGGGAGCTGTTTTTT.

This clone was seen once. The gene calls are TRBV7-9 and TRBJ2-1; TRBD2 is a possible D gene (5 bases). In germline, CDR1 is SEHNR, CDR2 FQNEAQ (reference sequence). This CDR3 spans 13 amino acids. V shed 7 bases and J shed 1 base, with 8 bases lying between them. The CDR3: CASKEGSYNEQFF. In DNA form, the CDR3 reads TGTGCCAGCAAAGAGGGTTCCTACAATGAGCAGTTCTTC.

V and J are TRBV4-1 and TRBJ2-3; 7 nucleotides match TRBD2. V trimming: 4 bases; J trimming: 3 bases; junction bases outside the gene matches: 7. CDR3 length: 15 amino acids. Germline V gives CDR1 MGHRA, CDR2 YSYEKL. CDR3 protein: CASSRSSSGTDTQYF. The CDR3 DNA follows: TGCGCCAGCAGCCGTTCTTCTAGCGGAACAGATACGCAGTATTTT.

The V and J genes are TRBV15 and TRBJ2-2, with 13 bases aligning to TRBD2. V was pared by 0 bases and J by 5 bases, with 6 bases of the junction left unmatched. The CDR3 consists of 18 residues. The V gene's germline CDR1 is LNHNV and CDR2 YYDKDF (reference sequence). CDR3 DNA: TGTGCCACCAGCAGAGATCGGACTAGCGGGAGTAGAACCGGGGAGCTGTTTTTT. Encoded protein: CATSRDRTSGSRTGELFF.

The J gene is TRBJ2-2, the V gene TRBV7-9; D ambiguous. The CDR3 covers 16 residues. The germline V gene has CDR1 SEHNR and CDR2 FQNEAQ (reference sequence). Trimming removed 5 bases from V and 2 bases from J, with 15 bases in between. CDR3 sequence reads: CASSVKDRINTGELFF. Written as DNA, the CDR3 is TGTGCCAGCAGCGTTAAGGACCGGATAAACACCGGGGAGCTGTTTTTT.

The chain combines TRBV27 with TRBJ2-7; TRBD1 is a possible D gene (6 bases). CDR3 length equals 17 residues. Germline loops: CDR1 MNHEY, CDR2 SMNVEV (reference sequence). V shed 1 base and J shed 6 bases, with 22 bases lying between them. DNA for the CDR3: TGTGCCAGCAGTTTATATGGGGGCGGCACATCGGTCATCGAGCAGTACTTC. Its protein is CASSLYGGGTSVIEQYF.

The V gene is TRBV7-9, the J gene TRBJ2-7; 10 bases map to TRBD2. The CDR3 has 17 amino acids. Germline V gene data show CDR1 as SEHNR and CDR2 as FQNEAQ (reference sequence). Trimming removed 5 bases from V and 1 base from J; junction bases left unmatched: 11. Here the CDR3 reads CASSPPSSGSFSYEQYF. CDR3 sequence (DNA): TGTGCCAGCAGCCCACCATCTAGCGGGAGTTTTTCCTACGAGCAGTACTTC.

The chain is built from TRBV7-2 and TRBJ2-1, with 9 bases lining up with TRBD2. In germline, CDR1 is SGHTA, CDR2 FQGNSA. Germline trimming cut 1 base from V and 9 bases from J; bases unmatched to any gene: 7. The CDR3 spans 15 residues. The CDR3 DNA reads as TGTGCCAGCAGCTTAGTTAGCGGGAGCGGCGGTGAGCAGTTCTTC. Protein sequence: CASSLVSGSGGEQFF.

This clone appeared a single time. This chain joins TRBV7-9 and TRBJ2-3; D perhaps matches TRBD2 (7 bases). V gave up 7 bases and J gave up 2 bases, with 13 bases separating them. The germline V gene has CDR1 SEHNR and CDR2 FQNEAQ (reference sequence). The CDR3 sequence is 14 residues long. CDR3 in amino acids: CASTSGTLTDTQYF. The CDR3 DNA is TGTGCCAGCACCAGCGGGACACTCACAGATACGCAGTATTTT.

This clone was seen just once. J is TRBJ2-7 and V is TRBV2; a weak D match, TRBD1 (5 bases). V gave up 5 bases and J gave up 7 bases, with 9 bases separating them. From germline, CDR1 is SNHLY and CDR2 FYNNEI. The CDR3 consists of 11 residues. CDR3 loop: CASSLAGEQYF. DNA for the CDR3: TGTGCCAGCAGTTTAGCAGGGGAGCAGTACTTC.

The chain uses TRBV15 and TRBJ2-7, with 9 bases fitting TRBD2. The CDR3 is 15 residues long. J was trimmed by 8 bases and V by 0 bases; bases with no gene match: 8. The V gene's germline CDR1 is LNHNV and CDR2 YYDKDF (reference sequence). The CDR3 region has the DNA TGTGCCACCAGCAGAGATACTGAAGGACTAGCGCAGCAGTACTTC. Translating gives CATSRDTEGLAQQYF. Looking up the rest from reference TRBV15 and TRBJ2-7 gives the full variable domain: DAMVIQNPRYQVTQFGKPVTLSCSQTLNHNVMYWYQQKSSQAPKLLFHYYDKDFNNEADTPDNFQSRRPNTSFCFLDIRSPGLGDTAMYLCATSRDTEGLAQQYFGPGTRLTVT.

Comments on this clone: Other nucleotide sequences in the sample specify the same CDR3. V is TRBV27 and J is TRBJ2-1; D is unclear. Germline CDR1 and CDR2: MNHEY and SMNVEV (reference sequence). The V end lost 2 bases, the J end lost 1 base, and 3 bases lay between the germline ends. The CDR3 loop spans 13 amino acids. CDR3 sequence reads: CASSLKSYNEQFF. As DNA, the CDR3 is TGTGCCAGCAGTTTAAAGTCCTACAATGAGCAGTTCTTC.

V usage is TRBV6-6 and J usage is TRBJ2-7, with 8 bases identical to TRBD1. Germline V CDR1 and CDR2: MNHNY, SVGAGI (reference sequence). V lost 5 bases and J lost 3; bases outside the gene matches: 6. The CDR3 covers 14 residues. The CDR3 DNA follows: TGTGCCAGCAGTCTGCTGGACAGGGACTACGAGCAGTACTTC. Its protein is CASSLLDRDYEQYF.